This T cell receptor beta chain was identified in a study of T cells in Graves' hyperthyroidism and ophthalmopathy. TCR beta CDR3 regions were amplified from RNA. In the first-round RT-PCR of the TCR CDR3, the HTBI primer set was used. TCRdb reprocessed the multiplex PCR reads with MiXCR, giving one entry per CDR3 protein. The sample lists a few hundred thousand distinct CDR3 sequences, less than 15% seen once, with roughly 20% in the top ten. Overall study findings and caveats: Among clonotypes expanded in thyroid above 0.001, most were also found in blood.

This clonotype was counted at least ten times. Its cognate antigen is unknown. Per the germline V gene, CDR1 is DFQATT and CDR2 is SNEGSKA (reference sequence). The CDR3 has 16 residues. V dropped 5 bases and J dropped 2; count of bases not matched to a gene: 9. Sequencing was done on a sample of blood. V is TRBV20-1 and J is TRBJ2-3, with TRBD2 matching over 11 bases. The receptor's source is a man aged 25-45 years with Graves' hyperthyroidism that later progressed to Graves' ophthalmopathy. CDR3 sequence (DNA): TGCAGTGCTGGACCCTATAGCGGGGGGGACACAGATACGCAGTATTTT. Its translation is CSAGPYSGGDTDTQYF.